This is a list of T cell receptor beta chains from one sample in a study of blood T cell repertoires in COVID-19. Some clones are missing from TCRdb's copy, which holds only in-frame ones; the method was immunoSEQ multiplex PCR. The table lists 200,000 to 250,000 clones, 75% to 85% of them singletons, with 8% to 10% in the top ten. Sequenced material: peripheral blood. These receptors were collected from an elderly woman with COVID-19, enrolled during active disease. CDR3s include the opening cysteine and the closing phenylalanine or tryptophan. Each record gives: V gene, J gene, D gene, CDR3 protein. D genes are given only for firm matches.

>TRBV28|TRBJ1-2|.
CASSLWGLQGRRGYTF
>TRBV6-6|TRBJ2-4|TRBD2
CASLREGINIQYF
>TRBV4-3|TRBJ1-4|TRBD1
CASSPTGGRLEKLFF
>TRBV18|TRBJ1-1|.
CASDSFSGSYTEAFF
>TRBV7-6|TRBJ2-3|TRBD1
CAGSMPGQGADTQYF
>TRBV11-2|TRBJ2-1|.
CASTFPGFFNEQFF
>TRBV12-3/TRBV12-4|TRBJ1-1|.
CASRLTRPGEAFF
>TRBV7-8|TRBJ1-5|.
CASSLGLNQPQHF
>TRBV2|TRBJ2-5|.
CASSPGTLLETQYF
>TRBV19|TRBJ2-1|.
CASTVGGTGNEQFF
>TRBV10-2|TRBJ2-3|.
CASSEPSVGTDTQYF
>TRBV29-1|TRBJ2-1|TRBD1
CSVGGTGARYNEQFF
>TRBV4-3|TRBJ2-2|.
CASSQDLAPTGELFF
>TRBV2|TRBJ1-2|.
CASTRHEAGYGYTF
>TRBV2|TRBJ1-2|TRBD1
CASRDRGPDGYTF
>TRBV27|TRBJ2-5|TRBD1
CADTPTVTGSRVGETQYF
>TRBV5-4|TRBJ2-1|TRBD2
CASSLLAGGNEQFF
>TRBV2|TRBJ1-5|.
CASRRNLGNQPQHF
>TRBV9|TRBJ1-1|.
CASSPDTNTEAFF
>TRBV28|TRBJ1-4|.
CASSSTQGHANEKLFF
>TRBV21-1|TRBJ1-2|.
CASSEPGQRKYYGYTF
>TRBV3-1/TRBV3-2|TRBJ1-1|.
CASSRTGPAEAFF
>TRBV5-1|TRBJ1-6|TRBD1
CASSSGGDNSPLHF
>TRBV28|TRBJ1-5|TRBD1
CASSSVLIGTGSNQPQHF
>TRBV6-5|TRBJ1-1|.
CASSTSTREAFF
>TRBV28|TRBJ2-7|TRBD1
CASSSLGTGIYEQYF
>TRBV4-1|TRBJ1-1|.
CASSQVWGGRGDEAFF
>TRBV6-5|TRBJ1-5|TRBD1
CASTNRGLTNQPQHF
>TRBV19|TRBJ2-1|TRBD2
CASSIGRGGLRTSGRVGEQFF
>TRBV13|TRBJ2-2|TRBD2
CASSPRLTSRGELFF
>TRBV5-8|TRBJ2-3|.
CASSLGSGLSTDTQYF
>TRBV18|TRBJ1-1|.
CASSRGETEAFF
>TRBV2|TRBJ1-5|TRBD1
CASETGGTNQPQHF
>TRBV30|TRBJ1-2|.
CAWSVGRGYGYTF
>TRBV5-6|TRBJ2-5|.
CASSTLAMRLETQYF
>TRBV28|TRBJ1-5|.
CASSWGLPNQPQHF
>TRBV11-2|TRBJ2-1|TRBD1
CASSPDRGGEQFF